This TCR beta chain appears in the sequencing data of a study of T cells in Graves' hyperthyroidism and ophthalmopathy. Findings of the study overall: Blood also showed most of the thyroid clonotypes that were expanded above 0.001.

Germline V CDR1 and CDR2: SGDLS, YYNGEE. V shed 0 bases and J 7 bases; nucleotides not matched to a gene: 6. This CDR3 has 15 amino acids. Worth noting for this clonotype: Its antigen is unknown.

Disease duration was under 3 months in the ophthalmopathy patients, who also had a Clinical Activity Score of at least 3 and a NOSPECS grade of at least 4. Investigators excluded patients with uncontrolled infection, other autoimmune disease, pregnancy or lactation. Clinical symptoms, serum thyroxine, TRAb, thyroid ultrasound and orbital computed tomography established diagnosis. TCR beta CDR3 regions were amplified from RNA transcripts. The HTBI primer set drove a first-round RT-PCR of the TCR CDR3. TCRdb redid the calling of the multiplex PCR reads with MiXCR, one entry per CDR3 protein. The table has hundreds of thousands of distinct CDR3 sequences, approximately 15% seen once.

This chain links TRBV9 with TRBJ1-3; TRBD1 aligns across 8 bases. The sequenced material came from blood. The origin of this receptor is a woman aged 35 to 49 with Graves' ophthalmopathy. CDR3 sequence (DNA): TGTGCCAGCAGCGTAGAGCCAGGGGGCGAGAACACCATATATTTT. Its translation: CASSVEPGGENTIYF.